This T cell receptor (beta chain) was captured in a study of control samples from healthy donors and cancer patients. Clones were sequenced by immunoSEQ multiplex PCR, and TCRdb holds only the in-frame ones, with some missing. The table records roughly 90,000 clones, roughly four fifths of them present only once. With 3 bases removed from V and 9 bases from J, the gap between germline ends came to 12 bases. This CDR3 comprises 14 residues. The germline V gene encodes CDR1 MNHEY and CDR2 SVGAGI. The chain employs TRBV6-5 and TRBJ1-6, with D uncertain. The sequence came from an older woman in good health. The sequencing sample was made of blood. In DNA, the CDR3 is TGTGCCAGCAGTTATCGCCAGGATGGTTCACCCCTCCACTTT. Encoded protein: CASSYRQDGSPLHF.